The text below deals with one TCR beta chain. No cognate antigen has been identified for it. Base-call qualities are not available, and no considerably larger clone is one nucleotide away. This specimen belongs to a study of response to subunit inactivated influenza vaccine (dated by TCRdb to 2017 to 2018). General notes on the study: The study used deep quantitative T cell receptor repertoire profiling to track responses to a trivalent subunit inactivated influenza vaccine. Study-level results and caveats: The authors proposed that each seasonal influenza vaccination may bring in only a limited number of new T cells.

Library preparation employed RT-PCR. The listed sequencing device is Illumina HiSeq 2500. TCRdb cleaned the public reads at Q25 with fastp, built clones with MiXCR and kept in-frame beta chains. Every distinct CDR3 protein forms one entry, paired with its most common genes and DNA. This sample comprises some 520,000 distinct CDR3 sequences, 16% of them detected only once. The top ten hold less than 4% of the sample. V and J lose 5 bases and 1 base, and a span of 14 bases separates them. From its cysteine to its phenylalanine, the CDR3 spans 15 amino acids. Only the CDR3 region is kept as DNA, spanning 45 bases read in frame from base 1. From a lookup of the germline V gene (reference sequence), CDR1 and CDR2 are DFQATT and SNEGSKA.

This specimen consisted of CD4+ T cells sorted from PBMCs, obtained roughly 24 months after vaccination. The sequence joins TRBV20-1 to TRBJ1-4; TRBD1 is possibly the D segment (6 matching bases). This clonotype was sampled from a man in his fifties or sixties who received an inactivated influenza vaccine. Donor details come from another sample of the same person, matched by shared clones. The CDR3 region has the sequence CSAFPGVRTNEKLFF. In nucleotide form, the sequence is TGCAGTGCTTTTCCAGGGGTTAGAACTAATGAAAAACTGTTTTTT.